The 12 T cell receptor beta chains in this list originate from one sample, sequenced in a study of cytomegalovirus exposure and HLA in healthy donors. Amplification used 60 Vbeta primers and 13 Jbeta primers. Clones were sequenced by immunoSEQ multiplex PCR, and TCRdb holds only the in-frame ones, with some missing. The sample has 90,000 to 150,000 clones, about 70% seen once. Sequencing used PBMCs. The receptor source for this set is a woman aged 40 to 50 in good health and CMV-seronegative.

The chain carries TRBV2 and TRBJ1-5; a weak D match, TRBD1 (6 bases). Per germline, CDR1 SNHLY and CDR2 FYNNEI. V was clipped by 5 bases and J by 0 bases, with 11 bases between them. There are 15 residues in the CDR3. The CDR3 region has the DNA TGTGCCAGCAGTTTGGACAGCGATAGCAATCAGCCCCAGCATTTT. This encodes CASSLDSDSNQPQHF.

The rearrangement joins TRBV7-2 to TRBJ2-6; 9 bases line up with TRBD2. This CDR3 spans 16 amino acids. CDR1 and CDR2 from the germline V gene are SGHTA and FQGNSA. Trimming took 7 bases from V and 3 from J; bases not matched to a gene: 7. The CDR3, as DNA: TGTGCCAGCAACCAAGGACTAGCGCTTGGGGCCAACGTCCTGACTTTC. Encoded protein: CASNQGLALGANVLTF. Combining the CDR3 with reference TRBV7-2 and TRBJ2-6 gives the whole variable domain GAGVSQSPSNKVTEKGKDVELRCDPISGHTALYWYRQSLGQGLEFLIYFQGNSAPDKSGLPSDRFSAERTGGSVSTLTIQRTQQEDSAVYLCASNQGLALGANVLTFGAGSRLTVL.

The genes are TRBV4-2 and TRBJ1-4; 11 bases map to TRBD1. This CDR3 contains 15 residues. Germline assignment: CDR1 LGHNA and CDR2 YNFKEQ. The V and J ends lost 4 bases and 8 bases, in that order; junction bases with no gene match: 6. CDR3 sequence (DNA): TGTGCCAGCAGCCGGGAGGACAGGGGGCTCGAAAAACTGTTTTTT. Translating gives CASSREDRGLEKLFF.

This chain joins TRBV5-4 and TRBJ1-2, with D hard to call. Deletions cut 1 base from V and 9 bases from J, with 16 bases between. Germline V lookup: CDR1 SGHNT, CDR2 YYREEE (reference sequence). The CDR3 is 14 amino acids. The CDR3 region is CASSLTQAGESYTF. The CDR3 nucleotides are TGTGCCAGCAGCTTGACCCAGGCGGGTGAGAGCTACACCTTC.

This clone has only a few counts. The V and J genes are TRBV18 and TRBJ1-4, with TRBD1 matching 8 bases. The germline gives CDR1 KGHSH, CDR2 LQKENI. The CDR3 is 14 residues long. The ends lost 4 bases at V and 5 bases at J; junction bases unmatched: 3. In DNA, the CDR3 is TGTGCCAGCTCACGACAGGGGCAAAATGAAAAACTGTTTTTT. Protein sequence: CASSRQGQNEKLFF. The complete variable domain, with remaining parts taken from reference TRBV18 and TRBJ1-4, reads NAGVMQNPRHLVRRRGQEARLRCSPMKGHSHVYWYRQLPEEGLKFMVYLQKENIIDESGMPKERFSAEFPKEGPSILRIQQVVRGDSAAYFCASSRQGQNEKLFFGSGTQLSVL.

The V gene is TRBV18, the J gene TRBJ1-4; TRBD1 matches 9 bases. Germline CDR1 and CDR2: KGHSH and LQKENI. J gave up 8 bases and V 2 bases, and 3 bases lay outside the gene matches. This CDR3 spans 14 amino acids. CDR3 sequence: CASSPIGQGEKLFF. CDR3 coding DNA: TGTGCCAGCTCACCAATCGGACAGGGGGAAAAACTGTTTTTT. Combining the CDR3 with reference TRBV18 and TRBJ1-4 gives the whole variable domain NAGVMQNPRHLVRRRGQEARLRCSPMKGHSHVYWYRQLPEEGLKFMVYLQKENIIDESGMPKERFSAEFPKEGPSILRIQQVVRGDSAAYFCASSPIGQGEKLFFGSGTQLSVL.

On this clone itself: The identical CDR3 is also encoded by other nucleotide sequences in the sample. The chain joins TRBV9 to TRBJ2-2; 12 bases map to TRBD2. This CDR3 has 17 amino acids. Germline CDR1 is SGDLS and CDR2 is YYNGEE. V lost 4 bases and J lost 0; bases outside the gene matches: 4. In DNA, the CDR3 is TGTGCCAGCAGCCCCCGACTAGCGGGGGCGAACACCGGGGAGCTGTTTTTT. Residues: CASSPRLAGANTGELFF. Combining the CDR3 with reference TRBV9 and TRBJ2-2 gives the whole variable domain DSGVTQTPKHLITATGQRVTLRCSPRSGDLSVYWYQQSLDQGLQFLIQYYNGEERAKGNILERFSAQQFPDLHSELNLSSLELGDSALYFCASSPRLAGANTGELFFGEGSRLTVL.

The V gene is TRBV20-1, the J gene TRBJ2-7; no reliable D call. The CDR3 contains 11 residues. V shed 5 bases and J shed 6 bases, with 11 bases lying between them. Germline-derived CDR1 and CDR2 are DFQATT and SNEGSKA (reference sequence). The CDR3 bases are TGCAGTGCTTTACTTACCCCCGAGCAGTACTTC. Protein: CSALLTPEQYF.

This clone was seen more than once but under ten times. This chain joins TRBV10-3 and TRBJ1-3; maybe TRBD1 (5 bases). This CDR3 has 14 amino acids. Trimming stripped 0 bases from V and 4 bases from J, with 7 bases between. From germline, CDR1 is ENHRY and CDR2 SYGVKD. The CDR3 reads CAISESRAGNTIYF. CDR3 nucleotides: TGTGCCATCAGTGAGTCCAGGGCGGGAAACACCATATATTTT.

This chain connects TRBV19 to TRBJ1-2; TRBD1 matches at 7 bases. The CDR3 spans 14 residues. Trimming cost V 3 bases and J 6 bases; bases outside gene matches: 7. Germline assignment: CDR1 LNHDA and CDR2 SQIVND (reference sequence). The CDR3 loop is CASSMGDSPHGYTF. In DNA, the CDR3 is TGTGCCAGTAGTATGGGGGACAGTCCTCATGGCTACACCTTC.

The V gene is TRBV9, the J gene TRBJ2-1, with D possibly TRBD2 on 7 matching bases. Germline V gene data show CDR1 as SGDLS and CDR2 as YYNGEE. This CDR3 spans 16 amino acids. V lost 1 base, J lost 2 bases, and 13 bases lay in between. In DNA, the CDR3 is TGTGCCAGCAGCGTAATTTCGGGGGGCGCCTACAATGAGCAGTTCTTC. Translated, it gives CASSVISGGAYNEQFF.

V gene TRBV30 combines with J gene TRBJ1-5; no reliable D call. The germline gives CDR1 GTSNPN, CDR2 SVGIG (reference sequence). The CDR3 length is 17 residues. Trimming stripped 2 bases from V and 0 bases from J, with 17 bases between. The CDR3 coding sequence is TGTGCCTGGAGTAGAAAACTATTTTTAGATAGCAATCAGCCCCAGCATTTT. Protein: CAWSRKLFLDSNQPQHF.